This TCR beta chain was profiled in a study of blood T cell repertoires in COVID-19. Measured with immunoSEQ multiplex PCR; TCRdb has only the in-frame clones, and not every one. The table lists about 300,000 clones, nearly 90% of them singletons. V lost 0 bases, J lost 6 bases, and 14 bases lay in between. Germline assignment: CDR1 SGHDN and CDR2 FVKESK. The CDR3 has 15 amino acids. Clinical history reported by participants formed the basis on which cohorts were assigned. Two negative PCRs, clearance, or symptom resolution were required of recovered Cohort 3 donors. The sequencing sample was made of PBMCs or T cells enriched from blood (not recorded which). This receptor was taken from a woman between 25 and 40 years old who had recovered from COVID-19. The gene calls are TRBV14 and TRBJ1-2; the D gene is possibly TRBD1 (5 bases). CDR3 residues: CASSQDVTGIHGYTF. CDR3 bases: TGTGCCAGCAGCCAAGATGTTACAGGTATCCATGGCTACACCTTC.